The sequence of this T cell receptor (beta chain) was determined in a study of cytomegalovirus exposure and HLA in healthy donors. Study results and limitations: Previous analysis showed most TCR beta V segments were productive about 90% or about 30% of the time. In presence/absence analyses, roughly uniform sequencing depth across donors was assumed.

PCR employed 60 Vbeta and 13 Jbeta primers. Here immunoSEQ multiplex PCR was the method, and the copy in TCRdb shows in-frame clones only, minus some. There are 170,000 or so clones in the sample; approximately 88% occur only once, and 0.38% lies in the top ten. The V gene's germline CDR1 is SGDLS and CDR2 YYNGEE. V lost 0 bases and J lost 4; bases outside the gene matches: 4. The CDR3 spans 15 residues. Only a few counts were recorded for this clone. Its antigen is unknown. The sequencing sample was made of PBMCs. The V call is TRBV9, the J call TRBJ2-3; TRBD2 matches 8 bases. The origin of this receptor is a boy aged 2 to 10 in good health and CMV-seronegative. As DNA, the CDR3 is TGTGCCAGCAGCGTAGCTGAACTAGCGGCAGATACGCAGTATTTT. Encoded protein: CASSVAELAADTQYF.